This entry lists 2 T cell receptor beta chains sequenced from one sample in a study of T cell clonality in common variable immunodeficiency. The protocol was immunoSEQ multiplex PCR, while the TCRdb copy is restricted to in-frame clones and leaves out a portion. Altogether approximately 45,000 clones were found in the sample, and no singletons occur. Sequencing was carried out using peripheral blood mononuclear cells. The receptors come from a person between 18 and 75 years old in good health.

This clone has a count of ten or more. The CDR3 DNA, read in part, is TGTGCCTGGAGTCGAATGCAGTTAAACACCGGGGAG. Amino acid sequence: CAWSRMQLNTGE. The entire CDR3 sequence reads CAWSRMQLNTGELFF. The chain couples TRBV30 to TRBJ2-2, with D unclear. From the germline J gene comes the end of the CDR3, since the read stops 3 residues before it. The CDR3 runs to 15 residues. The V and J ends lost 2 bases and 2 bases respectively, with 12 bases between them. The germline gives CDR1 GTSNPN, CDR2 SVGIG (reference sequence).

Ten or more counts support this clone. The CDR3 bases that were read are TGTGCCAGCAGCTTAGAAGCGGGTACGTCCTACGAG. This encodes CASSLEAGTSYE. The CDR3 reads in full as CASSLEAGTSYEQYF. The J gene is TRBJ2-7, the V gene TRBV7-3; D might be TRBD2 (6 bases). The missing CDR3 end, 3 residues past where the read stops, is filled in from the germline J gene. The CDR3 length is 15 residues. Germline lookup yields CDR1 SGHTA and CDR2 FQGTGA. V dropped 2 bases and J dropped 1 base, with 12 bases sitting between them.